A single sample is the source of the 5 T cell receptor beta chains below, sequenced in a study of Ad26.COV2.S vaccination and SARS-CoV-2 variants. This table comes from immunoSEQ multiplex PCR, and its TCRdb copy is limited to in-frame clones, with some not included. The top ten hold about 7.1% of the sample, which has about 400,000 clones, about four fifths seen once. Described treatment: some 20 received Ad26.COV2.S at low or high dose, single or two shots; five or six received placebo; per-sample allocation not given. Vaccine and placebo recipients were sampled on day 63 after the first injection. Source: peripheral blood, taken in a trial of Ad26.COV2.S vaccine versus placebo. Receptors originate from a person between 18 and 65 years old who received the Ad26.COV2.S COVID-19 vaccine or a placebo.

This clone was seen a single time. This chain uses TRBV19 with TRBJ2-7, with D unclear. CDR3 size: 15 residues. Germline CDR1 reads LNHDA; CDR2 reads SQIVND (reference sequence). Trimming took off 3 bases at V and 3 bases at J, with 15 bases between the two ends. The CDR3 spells CASSMSGPRNYEQYF. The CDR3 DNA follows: TGTGCCAGTAGTATGAGTGGGCCACGCAACTACGAGCAGTACTTC.

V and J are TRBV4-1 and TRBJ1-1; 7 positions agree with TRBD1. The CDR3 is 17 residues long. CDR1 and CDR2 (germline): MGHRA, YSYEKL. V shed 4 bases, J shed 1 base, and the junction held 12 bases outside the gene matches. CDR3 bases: TGCGCCAGCAGCCTATCGAGAAGGGACAGAGCGAACACTGAAGCTTTCTTT. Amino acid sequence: CASSLSRRDRANTEAFF.

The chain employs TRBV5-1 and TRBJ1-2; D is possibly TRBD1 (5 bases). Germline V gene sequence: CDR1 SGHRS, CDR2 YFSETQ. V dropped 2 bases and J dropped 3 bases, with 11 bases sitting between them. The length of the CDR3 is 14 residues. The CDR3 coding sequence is TGCGCCAGCAGCTTTGTAGGGGCGGACTATGGCTACACCTTC. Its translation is CASSFVGADYGYTF.

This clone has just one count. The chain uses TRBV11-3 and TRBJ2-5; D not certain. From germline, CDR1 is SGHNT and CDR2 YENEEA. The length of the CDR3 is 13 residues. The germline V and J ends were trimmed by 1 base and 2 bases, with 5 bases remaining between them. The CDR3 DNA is TGTGCCAGCAGCTTAGGTCCTCAAGAGACCCAGTACTTC. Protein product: CASSLGPQETQYF.

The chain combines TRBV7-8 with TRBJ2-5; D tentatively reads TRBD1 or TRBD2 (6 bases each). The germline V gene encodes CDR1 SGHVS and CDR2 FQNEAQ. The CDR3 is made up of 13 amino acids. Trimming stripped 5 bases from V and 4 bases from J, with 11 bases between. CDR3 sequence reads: CASSRGLGETQYF. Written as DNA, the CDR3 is TGTGCCAGCAGCCGGGGGCTGGGAGAGACCCAGTACTTC.